These T cell receptor beta chains were read from a single sample in a study of esophageal squamous cell carcinoma under preoperative chemotherapy. MiXCR, run by TCRdb on the PCR reads, gives a single entry per CDR3 protein. The profile shows some 30,000 distinct CDR3 sequences, approximately 50% of them singletons. The biological material was taken from a patient given preoperative chemotherapy. The receptor source for this set is a human donor with esophageal squamous cell carcinoma. The donor label of this sample is uncertain. Each CDR3 is given with its conserved first and last residue. Each record gives: V gene, J gene, clone size, D gene, CDR3 protein, CDR3 DNA. The D gene is left open where the match is weak. The listing skips clone size in some rows; elsewhere it reads once, few, many or a size class.

v_call: TRBV7-3; j_call: TRBJ2-1; clone_size: -; d_call: -; cdr3_aa: CASSLTRVSSYNEQFF; cdr3_nt: TGTGCCAGCAGCTTAACGCGTGTTAGTTCCTACAATGAGCAGTTCTTC
v_call: TRBV11-2; j_call: TRBJ1-1; clone_size: many; d_call: -; cdr3_aa: CASSFGQLNTEAFF; cdr3_nt: TGTGCCAGCAGTTTCGGACAGTTGAACACTGAAGCTTTCTTT
v_call: TRBV15; j_call: TRBJ1-4; clone_size: -; d_call: -; cdr3_aa: CATSRDSDISEKLFF; cdr3_nt: TGTGCCACCAGCAGAGATAGTGACATATCAGAAAAACTGTTTTTT
v_call: TRBV7-2; j_call: TRBJ2-7; clone_size: -; d_call: TRBD1; cdr3_aa: CASSGQGGRGKDTQYF; cdr3_nt: TGTGCCAGCAGCGGACAGGGGGGGCGAGGCAAAGATACGCAGTACTTC
v_call: TRBV7-3; j_call: TRBJ2-7; clone_size: -; d_call: TRBD1; cdr3_aa: CASSEQGNLIYEQYF; cdr3_nt: TGTGCCAGCAGTGAACAGGGGAATCTTATCTACGAGCAGTACTTC
v_call: TRBV12-3/TRBV12-4; j_call: TRBJ1-1; clone_size: many; d_call: TRBD1; cdr3_aa: CASSPRQGATNTEAFF; cdr3_nt: TGTGCCAGCAGTCCTAGACAGGGGGCAACGAACACTGAAGCTTTCTTT
v_call: TRBV7-3; j_call: TRBJ2-1; clone_size: -; d_call: TRBD2; cdr3_aa: CASSIASGDYNEQFF; cdr3_nt: TGTGCCAGCAGCATAGCTAGCGGAGACTACAATGAGCAGTTCTTC
v_call: TRBV6-1; j_call: TRBJ2-5; clone_size: many; d_call: TRBD2; cdr3_aa: CASRILAGEYNEQYF; cdr3_nt: TGTGCCAGCAGGATCCTAGCGGGAGAGTACAATGAGCAGTACTTC
v_call: TRBV10-3; j_call: TRBJ2-1; clone_size: few; d_call: -; cdr3_aa: CAISEVGDNEQFF; cdr3_nt: TGTGCCATCAGTGAGGTTGGTGACAATGAGCAGTTCTTC
v_call: TRBV5-6; j_call: TRBJ2-2; clone_size: many; d_call: TRBD1; cdr3_aa: CASSFGTGKNTGELFF; cdr3_nt: TGTGCCAGCAGCTTCGGGACAGGAAAGAACACCGGGGAGCTGTTTTTT
v_call: TRBV28; j_call: TRBJ2-1; clone_size: few; d_call: -; cdr3_aa: CASSPRGGVFNEQFF; cdr3_nt: TGTGCCAGCAGCCCCCGAGGGGGTGTCTTCAATGAGCAGTTCTTC
v_call: TRBV7-9; j_call: TRBJ2-5; clone_size: -; d_call: TRBD1; cdr3_aa: CASSSQGETQSF; cdr3_nt: TGTGCCAGCAGCTCACAGGGGGAGACCCAGTCTTTC